This T cell receptor (beta chain) originates from a study of T-cell memory formation after mild COVID-19 (dated by TCRdb to 2020 to 2023). Regarding the complete study: TCR sequence clusters from the two donors were largely donor specific. T-cell clones expanding and contracting after mild COVID-19 in a couple of donors were tracked by longitudinal TCRalpha and TCRbeta repertoire sequencing. The cohort comprised two young, previously healthy adult volunteers, one female and one male.

Paper-wide results and their limitations: Contracting CD4+ clones appeared mostly in the CM and EM memory subsets, whereas CD8+ clones were enriched in EMRA. Only two mild cases were covered by the study, and larger cohorts that include severe cases with pre-infection samples were considered necessary. Balanced CD4/CD8 phenotypes were observed for clones contracting from day 15 to 85, whereas a bias towards CD4+ was observed for a second wave of clones expanding from day 15 to 37. SARS-CoV-2 specificity of the second-wave clones peaking on day 37 was not confirmed. The detection of some responding clones in pre-infection memory suggests that pre-existing cross-reactive memory T cells joined the SARS-CoV-2 response.

The data were produced on an Illumina NovaSeq 6000. cDNA libraries for TCRalpha and TCRbeta were prepared by 5'RACE using constant-segment primers, with sample barcodes and unique molecular identifiers added. Trizol reagent was used to extract RNA from every sample. The libraries were amplified in two PCR steps, and the second step added a second sample barcode and Illumina TruSeq adapters. Libraries were sequenced on an Illumina NovaSeq with 2 x 150 bp paired-end reads. Per the source publication's procedure: The reads were demultiplexed and collapsed into UMI-guided consensus sequences using migec v1.2.7. Using mixcr v2.1.11, the UMI consensuses were aligned to TRA and TRB V and J templates and assembled into clonotypes. Clonotypes were classified as expanded or contracted when called significant by both edgeR and NoisET, with noise models trained on biological replicates. For edgeR calls, the cutoffs were a false discovery rate-adjusted p below 0.01 and a log2 fold-change threshold of 1. As an exploratory analysis of dynamics, max-normalized trajectories of the 1000 most abundant clonotypes were examined with PCA combined with hierarchical clustering. The CD4 or CD8 phenotype of responding clones was assigned using the separately sequenced CD4+ and CD8+ repertoires. The public reads were reanalyzed by TCRdb: fastp trimming at Q25, MiXCR alignment, in-frame beta chains only. Merged by CDR3 protein, the rows form single entries marked with the most common genes and DNA. None of the V and J calls come from the authors' own analysis; TCRdb made them. This sample gives under 250,000 distinct CDR3 sequences in total; roughly 9.4% of them show up just once. The leading ten clones occupy roughly 21% of the sample.

A few counts support this clonotype. Its antigen specificity is not known. Qualities for individual bases were not recorded, and no much larger clone is one base off. Measured from the cysteine to the phenylalanine, the CDR3 is 15 residues long. Solely the CDR3 DNA is kept, with 45 bases framed from the first base. The junction shows trimming of 6 bases on V and 3 bases on J, and the gene matches do not reach 10 bases of it. Reading the germline V gene gives CDR1 KGHSH and CDR2 LQKENI. Ficoll-Paque density gradient centrifugation was the method used to isolate PBMCs. Sequencing was done on a sample of PBMCs or a T cell subset sorted from them (not recorded which). The TCR comes from a man aged 18-30 years who had mild COVID-19 (a few samples of this study predate the infection). The sample titles of this study are shuffled in the database, so cell type and time point are left out; the donor was told from shared clones. The V and J genes are TRBV18 and TRBJ1-1; the central 7 bases match TRBD1. The sequenced DNA is TGTGCCAGCTCTCGCGCGGTAGGGACAGACACTGAAGCTTTCTTT. It codes for CASSRAVGTDTEAFF.